What follows are 15 T cell receptor beta chains derived from one specimen sequenced in a study of blood T cells in healthy people across ages. Combining a sample-barcoded 5' primer with a J-beta primer mix, a second PCR ran for 7 to 11 cycles. TCRdb itself ran the 5' RACE reads through MiXCR, one entry per CDR3 protein. The sample holds 1.5 million to 1.8 million distinct CDR3 sequences, approximately 42% seen once. Sequencing was done on a sample of blood. Every receptor here comes from a woman aged 18-35 years in good health.

This clonotype was counted between two and nine times. The chain joins TRBV12-3 or TRBV12-4 to TRBJ2-3; TRBD1 matches 9 bases. V lost 6 bases and J lost 3; bases outside the gene matches: 10. This CDR3 has 16 amino acids. As DNA, the CDR3 is TGTGCCAGCAGCCATAAGACAGGGGGACTAACAGATACGCAGTATTTT. Its protein is CASSHKTGGLTDTQYF.

A few counts support this clonotype. The chain recombines TRBV5-1 with TRBJ1-2; TRBD1 aligns across 9 bases. Germline V gene data show CDR1 as SGHRS and CDR2 as YFSETQ. The length of the CDR3 is 16 residues. V dropped 3 bases and J dropped 2; count of bases not matched to a gene: 8. The CDR3 region is CASSSTGTGWNYGYTF. The CDR3 DNA sequence: TGCGCCAGCAGCTCCACCGGGACAGGGTGGAACTATGGCTACACCTTC.

The V call is TRBV20-1, the J call TRBJ2-1; a possible D gene is TRBD2 (5 bases). The J call is in doubt because the DNA end fits TRBJ2-7 better. CDR3 length: 14 residues. CDR1 DFQATT and CDR2 SNEGSKA come from the germline V gene (reference sequence). The CDR3, as DNA: TGCAGTGCTAGAAAACTAGTTTCCTACAATGAGCAGTACTTC. Residues: CSARKLVSYNEQYF.

V and J are TRBV4-2 and TRBJ2-1; possible D gene TRBD2, 6 bases. Germline V gives CDR1 LGHNA, CDR2 YNFKEQ. This CDR3 contains 16 residues. Trimming left V 3 bases short and J 5 bases short, with 17 bases between. The DNA for the CDR3 is TGTGCCAGCAGCCAGGAACAAGGACTAATCAACAATGAGCAGTTCTTC. Its protein product is CASSQEQGLINNEQFF.

This clonotype occurred a few times. CDR3 protein: CSAGDGNSPLHF. CDR3 sequence (DNA): TGCAGTGCGGGGGACGGAAATTCACCCCTCCACTTT. The V and J genes are TRBV20-1 and TRBJ1-6; D may be TRBD1 (5 bases). V was clipped by 6 bases and J by 7 bases, with 10 bases between them. The germline gives CDR1 DFQATT, CDR2 SNEGSKA (reference sequence). There are 12 residues in the CDR3.

Regarding this clonotype: A single base separates this from a much larger clone, so it may be a read error. The chain couples TRBV11-2 to TRBJ2-5; 11 bases line up with TRBD1. The trim removed 5 bases at V and 11 bases at J, leaving 10 bases unmatched. The V gene's germline CDR1 is SGHAT and CDR2 FQNNGV. This CDR3 spans 14 amino acids. The CDR3 DNA is TGTGCCAGCAGCGGAGGACAGGGGGCAATCGGGCAGTACTTC. This gives the protein CASSGGQGAIGQYF.

The V call is TRBV6-5, the J call TRBJ2-5, with no clear D. The CDR3 is 15 residues long. V lost 5 bases and J lost 11, with 24 bases in between. Germline V gene lookup returns CDR1 MNHEY and CDR2 SVGAGI. The CDR3, as DNA: TGTGCCAGCAGTACCATCGGTGGATCCTACAATGAGCAGTACTTC. This gives the protein CASSTIGGSYNEQYF.

J is TRBJ2-3 and V is TRBV5-1; D remains ambiguous. This CDR3 region has 16 residues. The ends were cut back, 4 bases at V and 2 bases at J, with 17 bases in the middle. Per germline, CDR1 SGHRS and CDR2 YFSETQ. CDR3 DNA: TGCGCCAGCAGCCTTGAAGGTAGCTATGACACAGATACGCAGTATTTT. This translates into CASSLEGSYDTDTQYF.

This chain connects TRBV7-2 to TRBJ2-1; 12 bases line up with TRBD2. V lost 0 bases to trimming and J lost 4 bases; unmatched junction nucleotides: 4. The germline CDR1 and CDR2 sequences are SGHTA and FQGNSA. This CDR3 comprises 17 residues. The CDR3 region has the DNA TGTGCCAGCAGCTTAGCGCCCCTAGCGGGGGGGTACAATGAGCAGTTCTTC. This codes for CASSLAPLAGGYNEQFF. The full variable domain, in which reference TRBV7-2 and TRBJ2-1 provide the parts outside the CDR3, is GAGVSQSPSNKVTEKGKDVELRCDPISGHTALYWYRQSLGQGLEFLIYFQGNSAPDKSGLPSDRFSAERTGGSVSTLTIQRTQQEDSAVYLCASSLAPLAGGYNEQFFGPGTRLTVL.

The V call is TRBV6-2 or TRBV6-3, the J call TRBJ2-2, with 13 bases fitting TRBD2. Germline CDR1 reads MNHEY; CDR2 reads SVGEGT. The CDR3 spans 19 residues. V lost 2 bases and J lost 9; bases outside the gene matches: 15. CDR3 in amino acids: CASSYRHTGLAGEGWELFF. CDR3 nucleotides: TGTGCCAGCAGTTACCGACACACCGGACTAGCGGGAGAAGGCTGGGAGCTGTTTTTT.

The table lists this clonotype with a few counts. V is TRBV4-1 and J is TRBJ2-3; 7 positions match TRBD1. The V gene's germline CDR1 is MGHRA and CDR2 YSYEKL. This CDR3 has 16 residues. J lost 2 bases, V lost 0 bases, and 5 bases had no gene match. The CDR3 DNA sequence: TGCGCCAGCAGCCAAGATCCCGGGACAGCCACAGATACGCAGTATTTT. This sequence encodes CASSQDPGTATDTQYF.

V and J are TRBV29-1 and TRBJ1-6; D ambiguous. The CDR3 consists of 13 residues. Germline CDR1 SQVTM, CDR2 ANQGSEA. V lost 5 bases, J lost 9 bases, and 14 bases lay in between. CDR3 sequence: CSVSITEGSPLHF. Here the CDR3 DNA reads TGCAGCGTTAGCATCACAGAAGGTTCACCCCTCCACTTT.

This clonotype has at least ten counts. The chain uses TRBV7-2 and TRBJ2-7; D might be TRBD2 (5 bases). Trimming shortened V by 5 bases and J by 3 bases, and 14 bases separated the two germline ends. The CDR3 contains 14 residues. CDR1 is SGHTA and CDR2 is FQGNSA in the germline V gene. The CDR3 nucleotides are TGTGCCAGCAGCGCTCAGACGGGAAACTACGAGCAGTACTTC. Its protein is CASSAQTGNYEQYF. The full variable domain, completed using reference TRBV7-2 and TRBJ2-7, is GAGVSQSPSNKVTEKGKDVELRCDPISGHTALYWYRQSLGQGLEFLIYFQGNSAPDKSGLPSDRFSAERTGGSVSTLTIQRTQQEDSAVYLCASSAQTGNYEQYFGPGTRLTVT.

The CDR3 spells CASSFEGGAFF. DNA of the CDR3: TGTGCCAGCAGCTTTGAGGGAGGAGCTTTCTTT. The V and J genes are TRBV12-3 or TRBV12-4 and TRBJ1-1; D uncertain. Between the trimmed V and J ends, which lost 6 bases and 10 bases, there was a span of 12 bases. The CDR3 covers 11 residues.

This clonotype occurred a few times. The V call is TRBV30, the J call TRBJ2-1, with D unclear. CDR1 and CDR2 (germline): GTSNPN, SVGIG (reference sequence). Trimming took 0 bases from V and 7 from J, leaving 7 bases between them. This CDR3 has 12 amino acids. CDR3 nucleotides: TGTGCCTGGAGTGTAACTGGAAATGAGCAGTTCTTC. It translates to CAWSVTGNEQFF.